The entry that follows covers one T cell receptor beta chain sequence. Its antigen is not known. Profiling relied on immunoSEQ multiplex PCR, and the TCRdb table lists in-frame clones only, not all of them. This table holds 40,000 to 55,000 clones, around three quarters found once. The CDR3 is 16 amino acids. Germline trimming cut 4 bases from V and 5 bases from J; bases unmatched to any gene: 11. CDR1 is MGHRA, CDR2 YSYEKL, per germline. The sample comes from a study of T cell responses to AZD1222 COVID-19 vaccine. Broader study findings: Repertoire sampling occurred only after the peak T cell response.

The chain has TRBV4-1 and TRBJ1-3, with TRBD1 matching 7 bases. The sample was peripheral blood, taken on day 0 of AZD1222 vaccination. The clonotype originates from an adult in good health. The CDR3 is CASSPGDREIRNTIYF. CDR3 sequence (DNA): TGCGCCAGCAGCCCGGGTGACAGGGAGATCCGAAACACCATATATTTT.